A selection of T cell receptor beta chains follows, all from one sample in a study of cytomegalovirus exposure and HLA in healthy donors. Repertoires were generated with immunoSEQ multiplex PCR, while TCRdb's copy carries only in-frame clones and drops some. The data hold 200,000 or so clones, with 70% observed a single time. Sample: PBMCs. The source of these receptors is a man aged 35 to 55 in good health and CMV-seropositive. Both conserved end residues are part of each CDR3. Each record gives: CDR3 length, V gene, clone size, D gene, J gene, CDR3 protein, CDR3 DNA. The D gene is left open where the match is weak. Some rows mark clone size as missing; the rest say once, few, many or name a class of expanded clone.

CDR3 length: 13
V gene: TRBV5-5
clone size: .
D gene: .
J gene: TRBJ2-6
CDR3 protein: CASIPLGANVLTF
CDR3 DNA: TGTGCCAGCATCCCCCTTGGGGCCAACGTCCTGACTTTC

CDR3 length: 16
V gene: TRBV10-3
clone size: .
D gene: TRBD2
J gene: TRBJ2-3
CDR3 protein: CAISDLSGGGTDTQYF
CDR3 DNA: TGTGCCATCAGTGACCTTAGCGGGGGAGGCACAGATACGCAGTATTTT

CDR3 length: 14
V gene: TRBV5-4
clone size: .
D gene: .
J gene: TRBJ2-7
CDR3 protein: CASSLGGGLYEQYF
CDR3 DNA: TGTGCCAGCAGCTTGGGCGGGGGCCTATACGAGCAGTACTTC

CDR3 length: 14
V gene: TRBV9
clone size: .
D gene: TRBD1
J gene: TRBJ2-1
CDR3 protein: CASSVGTGGDEQFF
CDR3 DNA: TGTGCCAGCAGCGTAGGTACAGGGGGAGATGAGCAGTTCTTC

CDR3 length: 15
V gene: TRBV5-1
clone size: .
D gene: .
J gene: TRBJ1-3
CDR3 protein: CASSLAGSSGNTIYF
CDR3 DNA: TGCGCCAGCAGCTTGGCGGGGTCTTCTGGAAACACCATATATTTT

CDR3 length: 15
V gene: TRBV6-6
clone size: .
D gene: .
J gene: TRBJ1-5
CDR3 protein: CASSYSTGGNQPQHF
CDR3 DNA: TGTGCCAGCAGTTACTCGACAGGCGGCAATCAGCCCCAGCATTTT

CDR3 length: 13
V gene: TRBV7-9
clone size: .
D gene: .
J gene: TRBJ2-1
CDR3 protein: CATSTGSYNEQFF
CDR3 DNA: TGTGCCACTTCGACAGGATCCTACAATGAGCAGTTCTTC

CDR3 length: 13
V gene: TRBV5-1
clone size: .
D gene: .
J gene: TRBJ2-5
CDR3 protein: CASSFKGEETQYF
CDR3 DNA: TGCGCCAGCAGCTTCAAGGGGGAAGAGACCCAGTACTTC

CDR3 length: 15
V gene: TRBV19
clone size: .
D gene: .
J gene: TRBJ1-5
CDR3 protein: CASSMWEGGNQPQHF
CDR3 DNA: TGTGCCAGTAGTATGTGGGAGGGGGGGAATCAGCCCCAGCATTTT

CDR3 length: 15
V gene: TRBV27
clone size: few
D gene: TRBD1
J gene: TRBJ1-5
CDR3 protein: CASSLKGQGFQPQHF
CDR3 DNA: TGTGCCAGCAGTTTAAAGGGACAGGGGTTTCAGCCCCAGCATTTT

CDR3 length: 16
V gene: TRBV28
clone size: .
D gene: .
J gene: TRBJ1-2
CDR3 protein: CASTTPAPDSWEGYTF
CDR3 DNA: TGTGCCAGCACCACTCCCGCGCCAGACAGCTGGGAAGGCTACACCTTC

CDR3 length: 13
V gene: TRBV5-1
clone size: .
D gene: .
J gene: TRBJ2-7
CDR3 protein: CASSPVAGNEQYF
CDR3 DNA: TGCGCCAGCAGCCCGGTTGCAGGTAACGAGCAGTACTTC

CDR3 length: 14
V gene: TRBV7-9
clone size: .
D gene: TRBD2
J gene: TRBJ2-3
CDR3 protein: CASSSGLAGDTQYF
CDR3 DNA: TGTGCCAGCAGCTCGGGACTAGCGGGGGATACGCAGTATTTT

CDR3 length: 13
V gene: TRBV19
clone size: .
D gene: .
J gene: TRBJ1-2
CDR3 protein: CATWTVNTNGYTF
CDR3 DNA: TGTGCCACTTGGACTGTGAATACTAATGGCTACACCTTC

CDR3 length: 14
V gene: TRBV6-6
clone size: .
D gene: .
J gene: TRBJ1-2
CDR3 protein: CASSYKAIRTGYTF
CDR3 DNA: TGTGCCAGCAGTTACAAAGCCATCCGAACCGGCTACACCTTC

CDR3 length: 14
V gene: TRBV29-1
clone size: .
D gene: .
J gene: TRBJ2-1
CDR3 protein: CSVVRSGGDNEQFF
CDR3 DNA: TGCAGCGTTGTGCGGTCTGGTGGCGACAATGAGCAGTTCTTC

CDR3 length: 15
V gene: TRBV5-1
clone size: few
D gene: .
J gene: TRBJ1-1
CDR3 protein: CASSLEQLKNTEAFF
CDR3 DNA: TGCGCCAGCAGCTTGGAACAGCTGAAAAACACTGAAGCTTTCTTT

CDR3 length: 14
V gene: TRBV11-2
clone size: few
D gene: TRBD1
J gene: TRBJ1-3
CDR3 protein: CASSSDRVGNTIYF
CDR3 DNA: TGTGCCAGCAGCTCAGACAGGGTTGGAAACACCATATATTTT

CDR3 length: 14
V gene: TRBV4-2
clone size: .
D gene: .
J gene: TRBJ1-1
CDR3 protein: CASSQGGGGTEAFF
CDR3 DNA: TGTGCCAGCAGCCAGGGGGGCGGGGGAACTGAAGCTTTCTTT

CDR3 length: 13
V gene: TRBV28
clone size: .
D gene: TRBD1
J gene: TRBJ2-2
CDR3 protein: CASNKGATGELFF
CDR3 DNA: TGTGCCAGCAATAAGGGGGCGACCGGGGAGCTGTTTTTT

CDR3 length: 15
V gene: TRBV5-4
clone size: .
D gene: .
J gene: TRBJ2-3
CDR3 protein: CASSLYGVSTDTQYF
CDR3 DNA: TGTGCCAGCAGCCTCTACGGGGTTAGCACAGATACGCAGTATTTT

CDR3 length: 13
V gene: TRBV6-5
clone size: .
D gene: .
J gene: TRBJ1-5
CDR3 protein: CASSTRENQPQHF
CDR3 DNA: TGTGCCAGCAGTACGAGAGAAAATCAGCCCCAGCATTTT

CDR3 length: 15
V gene: TRBV19
clone size: .
D gene: .
J gene: TRBJ1-4
CDR3 protein: CASRDAGTPQGKLFF
CDR3 DNA: TGTGCCAGTAGGGACGCCGGGACACCGCAGGGAAAACTGTTTTTT

CDR3 length: 15
V gene: TRBV28
clone size: .
D gene: .
J gene: TRBJ2-7
CDR3 protein: CASSPPGRGIYEQYF
CDR3 DNA: TGTGCCAGCAGTCCCCCCGGTAGGGGGATATACGAGCAGTACTTC

CDR3 length: 14
V gene: TRBV19
clone size: .
D gene: .
J gene: TRBJ2-2
CDR3 protein: CASSWRGSAGELFF
CDR3 DNA: TGTGCCAGTAGTTGGAGGGGATCGGCCGGGGAGCTGTTTTTT

CDR3 length: 15
V gene: TRBV28
clone size: few
D gene: TRBD2
J gene: TRBJ2-7
CDR3 protein: CASSLGGAGALEQYF
CDR3 DNA: TGTGCCAGCAGTCTAGGGGGAGCGGGGGCCTTGGAGCAGTACTTC

CDR3 length: 16
V gene: TRBV5-1
clone size: .
D gene: TRBD1
J gene: TRBJ1-6
CDR3 protein: CASSPNLQGDNSPLHF
CDR3 DNA: TGCGCCAGCAGCCCCAACCTACAGGGGGATAATTCACCCCTCCACTTT

CDR3 length: 13
V gene: TRBV30
clone size: .
D gene: .
J gene: TRBJ2-7
CDR3 protein: CAWSVGRGYEQYF
CDR3 DNA: TGTGCCTGGAGTGTAGGCAGGGGCTACGAGCAGTACTTC

CDR3 length: 15
V gene: TRBV6-6
clone size: .
D gene: .
J gene: TRBJ1-2
CDR3 protein: CASSYSSTEGLGYTF
CDR3 DNA: TGTGCCAGCAGTTACTCCTCCACAGAGGGCTTGGGCTACACCTTC

CDR3 length: 18
V gene: TRBV13
clone size: .
D gene: TRBD2
J gene: TRBJ2-1
CDR3 protein: CASSLGGGGGASGNEQFF
CDR3 DNA: TGTGCCAGCAGCTTAGGAGGCGGGGGTGGCGCTTCGGGGAATGAGCAGTTCTTC

CDR3 length: 16
V gene: TRBV6-9
clone size: .
D gene: .
J gene: TRBJ2-5
CDR3 protein: CASSSSSGLCNETQYF
CDR3 DNA: TGTGCCAGCAGTTCCTCCTCAGGACTATGTAACGAGACCCAGTACTTC

CDR3 length: 14
V gene: TRBV5-1
clone size: .
D gene: TRBD2
J gene: TRBJ2-3
CDR3 protein: CASSRGGYTDTQYF
CDR3 DNA: TGCGCCAGCAGCCGCGGGGGGTACACAGATACGCAGTATTTT

CDR3 length: 15
V gene: TRBV18
clone size: .
D gene: .
J gene: TRBJ2-1
CDR3 protein: CASSPRRSGGNEQFF
CDR3 DNA: TGTGCCAGCTCACCACGGAGGAGTGGAGGGAATGAGCAGTTCTTC

CDR3 length: 12
V gene: TRBV28
clone size: .
D gene: .
J gene: TRBJ2-7
CDR3 protein: CASSAGAYEQYF
CDR3 DNA: TGTGCCAGCAGCGCAGGGGCCTACGAGCAGTACTTC

CDR3 length: 14
V gene: TRBV29-1
clone size: .
D gene: .
J gene: TRBJ2-3
CDR3 protein: CSVGLAGSTDTQYF
CDR3 DNA: TGCAGCGTTGGGTTGGCGGGAAGCACAGATACGCAGTATTTT

CDR3 length: 14
V gene: TRBV7-9
clone size: .
D gene: TRBD1
J gene: TRBJ1-3
CDR3 protein: CASSFRTGGNTIYF
CDR3 DNA: TGTGCCAGCAGCTTCCGGACAGGTGGAAACACCATATATTTT

CDR3 length: 13
V gene: TRBV13
clone size: .
D gene: .
J gene: TRBJ2-2
CDR3 protein: CASSSRTPGELFF
CDR3 DNA: TGTGCCAGCAGCTCTCGGACACCCGGGGAGCTGTTTTTT

CDR3 length: 13
V gene: TRBV27
clone size: few
D gene: .
J gene: TRBJ2-2
CDR3 protein: CATYRWGTGELFF
CDR3 DNA: TGTGCCACCTACAGGTGGGGCACCGGGGAGCTGTTTTTT

CDR3 length: 16
V gene: TRBV5-1
clone size: once
D gene: TRBD2
J gene: TRBJ2-4
CDR3 protein: CASGLGTSGGWDIQYF
CDR3 DNA: TGCGCCAGCGGTCTAGGGACTAGCGGGGGCTGGGACATTCAGTACTTC

CDR3 length: 15
V gene: TRBV5-1
clone size: .
D gene: TRBD1
J gene: TRBJ1-1
CDR3 protein: CASSLSGTGHTEAFF
CDR3 DNA: TGCGCCAGCAGCTTGAGTGGGACAGGCCACACTGAAGCTTTCTTT

CDR3 length: 17
V gene: TRBV5-1
clone size: once
D gene: .
J gene: TRBJ1-4
CDR3 protein: CASSRAELTGSGEKLFF
CDR3 DNA: TGCGCCAGCAGCCGAGCGGAATTAACAGGGAGCGGTGAAAAACTGTTTTTT

CDR3 length: 15
V gene: TRBV5-4
clone size: .
D gene: TRBD2
J gene: TRBJ2-7
CDR3 protein: CASSLDAGGGSEQYF
CDR3 DNA: TGTGCCAGCAGCTTGGACGCGGGGGGGGGCTCCGAGCAGTACTTC

CDR3 length: 14
V gene: TRBV28
clone size: .
D gene: TRBD1
J gene: TRBJ2-7
CDR3 protein: CASRPPGQGNEQYF
CDR3 DNA: TGTGCCAGCAGACCCCCGGGACAGGGAAACGAGCAGTACTTC

CDR3 length: 13
V gene: TRBV27
clone size: few
D gene: .
J gene: TRBJ2-7
CDR3 protein: CASSYRVNYEQYF
CDR3 DNA: TGTGCCAGCAGTTATAGAGTAAACTACGAGCAGTACTTC

CDR3 length: 16
V gene: TRBV5-8
clone size: few
D gene: .
J gene: TRBJ1-6
CDR3 protein: CASSLFRSSYNSPLHF
CDR3 DNA: TGTGCCAGCAGCTTGTTTAGGAGCTCCTATAATTCACCCCTCCACTTT

CDR3 length: 14
V gene: TRBV5-1
clone size: few
D gene: .
J gene: TRBJ1-1
CDR3 protein: CASSSVRENTEAFF
CDR3 DNA: TGCGCCAGCAGCTCCGTCAGGGAGAACACTGAAGCTTTCTTT

CDR3 length: 13
V gene: TRBV5-4
clone size: .
D gene: .
J gene: TRBJ1-2
CDR3 protein: CASSPDSNYGYTF
CDR3 DNA: TGTGCCAGCAGCCCCGACAGTAACTATGGCTACACCTTC